This is a list of T cell receptor beta chains from one sample in a study of T cells after yellow fever vaccination. One entry per CDR3 protein, called by TCRdb with MiXCR from the 5' RACE reads. Among a few hundred thousand distinct CDR3 sequences listed, approximately 12% were seen once. The sequences come from CD4+ T cells sorted from PBMCs, collected 15 days after the yellow fever booster vaccination. These receptors were collected from a man aged 18 to 29 who received the YFV17D yellow fever vaccine. Each CDR3 is given with its conserved first and last residue. A D gene is named only where the DNA matches it firmly. Some rows have no size entry. The others give once, few or many, or a class for an expanded clone.

TRBJ2-7 | - | TRBV18 | few | TGTGCCAGCTTTGAAGCGGGCGGGGAGCAGTACTTC | CASFEAGGEQYF
TRBJ2-2 | TRBD1 | TRBV5-5 | - | TGTGCCAGCAGCTTGGCCGGGACAGGGGCTAACACCGGGGAGCTGTTTTTT | CASSLAGTGANTGELFF
TRBJ2-2 | - | TRBV6-2/TRBV6-3 | - | TGTGCCAGCAGTGCCCCAGGGGTCACCGGGGAGCTGTTTTTT | CASSAPGVTGELFF
TRBJ2-3 | - | TRBV12-3/TRBV12-4 | - | TGTGCCAGCATCTCCAGTTCCACAGATACGCAGTATTTT | CASISSSTDTQYF
TRBJ1-5 | - | TRBV7-9 | few | TGTGCCAGCAGCAGTAATGGGGGCAATCAGCCCCAGCATTTT | CASSSNGGNQPQHF
TRBJ1-1 | TRBD1 | TRBV25-1 | few | TGTGCCAGCAGTGAATTTGGGGGGACAGGGGGCTGGAACACTGAAGCTTTCTTT | CASSEFGGTGGWNTEAFF
TRBJ1-2 | - | TRBV5-1 | few | TGCGCCAGCAGCTTGGCAGGGAAGAGTAGCTACACCTTC | CASSLAGKSSYTF
TRBJ1-1 | - | TRBV12-5 | - | TGTGCTAGTGGTCGACCTACAGGGGAAGCTTTCTTT | CASGRPTGEAFF
TRBJ1-1 | - | TRBV5-4 | many | TGTGCCAGCAGCGGAGACTTGAACACTGAAGCTTTCTTT | CASSGDLNTEAFF
TRBJ2-1 | TRBD2 | TRBV27 | - | TGTGCCAGCGCCAAATTGGGCGGGGGGCCGATCAATGAGCAGTTCTTC | CASAKLGGGPINEQFF
TRBJ2-3 | TRBD1 | TRBV11-2 | - | TGTGCCAGCAGCTTATACGGGACAGGTGGTCCAGCCATGAATACGCAGTATTTT | CASSLYGTGGPAMNTQYF
TRBJ2-7 | - | TRBV4-3 | few | TGCGCCAGCAGCGCCCAAACTAGCTTCGAGCAGTACTTC | CASSAQTSFEQYF
TRBJ1-5 | - | TRBV28 | few | TGTGCCAGCAGTACCCAGAGGCAGCCCCAGCATTTT | CASSTQRQPQHF
TRBJ2-1 | - | TRBV4-3 | - | TGCGCCAGCAGCCAAGAAGGTGGGTCAAGTACCTACAATGAGCAGTTCTTC | CASSQEGGSSTYNEQFF
TRBJ1-1 | TRBD1 | TRBV6-5 | - | TGTGCCAGCATACGGACAGGGGGATTGAACACTGAAGCTTTCTTT | CASIRTGGLNTEAFF
TRBJ2-7 | - | TRBV24-1 | many | TGTGCCACCAGTGATAAGGCGGCCCTCCTCACCTACGAGCAGTACTTC | CATSDKAALLTYEQYF
TRBJ1-1 | - | TRBV30 | - | TGTGCCTGGAACCTCGCGGGAACCGAAGCTTTCTTT | CAWNLAGTEAFF
TRBJ1-5 | - | TRBV6-2/TRBV6-3 | - | TGTGCCAGCAGTTACCCGACGGGGGGTGGCAATCAGCCCCAGCATTTT | CASSYPTGGGNQPQHF
TRBJ1-5 | - | TRBV5-1 | - | TGCGCCAGCAGCTCGGGCGTGGGAAGCAATCAGCCCCAGCATTTT | CASSSGVGSNQPQHF
TRBJ2-3 | - | TRBV19 | few | TGTGCCACCACCGCGTCGGGTGCGGCAGATACGCAGTATTTT | CATTASGAADTQYF
TRBJ2-3 | - | TRBV5-1 | few | TGCGCCAGCAGCTTAGGGTACCCATTGGATACGCAGTATTTT | CASSLGYPLDTQYF
TRBJ2-5 | - | TRBV7-2 | few | TGTGCCAGCAGCCAATCAAGGGCGACCCAGTACTTC | CASSQSRATQYF
TRBJ2-1 | - | TRBV6-6 | many | TGTGCCAGCAGCCCACGGGGAAAAGGGGAGCAGTTCTTC | CASSPRGKGEQFF
TRBJ1-2 | - | TRBV6-5 | - | TGTGCCAGCAGACGCTCGGACCCTTACTATGGCTACACCTTC | CASRRSDPYYGYTF
TRBJ2-2 | - | TRBV5-1 | many | TGCGCCAGCAGCTTGGCGGTCGGGGAGCTGTTTTTT | CASSLAVGELFF
TRBJ2-1 | - | TRBV4-3 | many | TGCGCCAGCAGCCCTATACTTGGGGGAAAAGGGCATGAGCAGTTCTTC | CASSPILGGKGHEQFF